This entry describes one T cell receptor (beta chain). As handled by the study authors: Estimation of nucleated cell counts was performed using reference gene primer amplification. Data came from immunoSEQ multiplex PCR; TCRdb stores just in-frame clones and leaves some out. The D gene and trimming were derived from the DNA, and the V and J assignments and clone size from that table. The table lists tens of thousands of clones, more than 85% of them singletons, with under 3% in the top ten. This entry belongs to a study of blood T cell repertoires in COVID-19. On the study more broadly: Collection of acute and convalescent COVID-19 samples took place in the United States, Italy and Spain. PBMCs, B-cell-depleted T cells, or T cells provided the cDNA or gDNA that made up the material.

The specimen was peripheral blood. The clonotype originates from a man aged 55 to 70 with acute or convalescent COVID-19.

The CDR3 protein is CASSQGPGQCYEQYF. CDR3 DNA: TGTGCCAGCAGCCAAGGTCCGGGACAGTGCTACGAGCAGTACTTC. J is TRBJ2-7 and V is TRBV3-1 (or the pseudogene TRBV3-2); TRBD1 matches 7 bases. CDR1 is LGHDT and CDR2 is YNNKEL in the germline V gene (reference sequence). The J segment lost 3 bases and the V segment lost 1 base, leaving 6 bases of the junction unmatched. The CDR3 has 15 residues.